The 18 T cell receptor beta chains below come from one sample, sequenced in a study of cytomegalovirus exposure and HLA in healthy donors (dated by TCRdb to between 2016 and 2019). The library was made by the immunoSEQ multiplex PCR assay. A mixture of 60 forward primers for TCR Vbeta segments and 13 reverse primers for TCR Jbeta segments was used in the multiplex PCR. TCRdb took this table from immuneACCESS and kept in-frame rearrangements with V and J called. Such tables lack part of the clones; where checked against another copy, unresolved V genes explain under half of the gap, and the rest is unexplained. Across this sample there are approximately 180,000 clones, with 65% to 80% seen only once. The ten largest clones capture less than 1.1% of the sample. The sequenced sample consisted of PBMCs. The origin of the receptors is a woman aged 35 to 49 in good health and CMV-seronegative.

The gene calls are TRBV10-3 and TRBJ2-3, with 8 bases matching TRBD2. V lost 11 bases, J lost 0 bases, and 4 bases stayed unmatched. Germline values: CDR1 ENHRY, CDR2 SYGVKD. The CDR3 extends over 13 amino acids. The CDR3 region has the DNA TGTGCCGTTAGCGGGGATAGCACAGATACGCAGTATTTT. Encoded protein: CAVSGDSTDTQYF.

The gene calls are TRBV25-1 and TRBJ1-3; D not resolved. There are 12 residues in the CDR3. Germline V gene sequence: CDR1 MGHDK, CDR2 SYGVNS. Between the trimmed V and J ends, which lost 11 bases and 1 base, there was a span of 9 bases. Written as DNA, the CDR3 is TGTGCCGTAAAGCCTTCTGGAAACACCATATATTTT. Protein sequence: CAVKPSGNTIYF. The variable domain in full, completed from reference TRBV25-1 and TRBJ1-3, reads EADIYQTPRYLVIGTGKKITLECSQTMGHDKMYWYQQDPGMELHLIHYSYGVNSTEKGDLSSESTVSRIRTEHFPLTLESARPSHTSQYLCAVKPSGNTIYFGEGSWLTVV.

The V call is TRBV5-8, the J call TRBJ2-2, with D possibly TRBD1 on 5 matching bases. With 1 base removed from V and 6 bases from J, the gap between germline ends came to 7 bases. Germline CDR1 reads SGHTS; CDR2 reads YDEGEE. This CDR3 is built from 13 residues. The chain's CDR3 is CASSLQGPGELFF. The CDR3 nucleotides read TGTGCCAGCAGCTTGCAGGGTCCCGGGGAGCTGTTTTTT.

V usage is TRBV4-1 and J usage is TRBJ1-2; D possibly corresponds to TRBD1 (5 bases). In germline, CDR1 is MGHRA, CDR2 YSYEKL. The CDR3 extends over 16 amino acids. Trimming removed 10 bases at V and 4 bases at J, with 25 bases between. In nucleotides, the CDR3 is TGCGCCACAAGCGGGGCAGCTCTAGGGTTAGCCTATGGCTACACCTTC. Translated: CATSGAALGLAYGYTF.

This clone has just a few counts. The chain carries TRBV19 and TRBJ2-1; 7 positions agree with TRBD1. With 4 bases clipped from V and 5 bases from J, the junction kept 2 bases outside the gene matches. Looked up from germline, CDR1 is LNHDA and CDR2 is SQIVND (reference sequence). The CDR3 sequence is 13 residues long. For the CDR3, the DNA is TGTGCCAGTAGTAAGGGACAGAACAATGAGCAGTTCTTC. The encoded protein is CASSKGQNNEQFF.

This clone was detected only a few times. The J gene is TRBJ1-5, the V gene TRBV15; D possibly corresponds to TRBD1 (6 bases). The germline V and J ends were trimmed by 11 bases and 4 bases, with 15 bases remaining between them. This CDR3 region has 13 residues. The germline gives CDR1 LNHNV, CDR2 YYDKDF (reference sequence). CDR3 nucleotide sequence: TGTGCCTCCAACAGGGAGGGGAATCAGCCCCAGCATTTT. It yields the protein CASNREGNQPQHF.

The rearrangement uses TRBV5-8 and TRBJ1-5; maybe TRBD1 (5 bases). CDR3 size: 14 residues. The V end lost 0 bases, the J end lost 9 bases, and 13 bases lay between the germline ends. CDR1 and CDR2 (germline): SGHTS, YDEGEE. The CDR3 nucleotides are TGTGCCAGCAGCTTGGGTCAGGTGGGGGGGCCCCAGCATTTT. Translation: CASSLGQVGGPQHF.

The chain employs TRBV29-1 and TRBJ1-2, with D unresolved. Trimming removed 4 bases from V and 6 bases from J, with 18 bases in between. CDR1 SQVTM and CDR2 ANQGSEA come from the germline V gene. The CDR3 runs 14 residues. Here the CDR3 DNA reads TGCAGCGTTGGCCCGGCGGGGAAGGGTGATGGCTACACCTTC. This translates into CSVGPAGKGDGYTF.

The CDR3 nucleotides read TGCAGCGTTGACCGGGGTAGCGGGAGCGAGGGGAATGAGCAGTTCTTC. This gives the protein CSVDRGSGSEGNEQFF. The rearrangement joins TRBV29-1 to TRBJ2-1; TRBD2 agrees at 9 bases. Germline-derived CDR1 and CDR2 are SQVTM and ANQGSEA. The junction had 13 bases not matched to a gene; V was cut back by 3 bases and J by 7 bases. The CDR3 runs 16 residues.

The chain has TRBV9 and TRBJ1-6; 8 bases line up with TRBD1. The V and J ends lost 0 bases and 4 bases, in that order; junction bases with no gene match: 6. The CDR3 has 17 amino acids. Germline V gives CDR1 SGDLS, CDR2 YYNGEE. The CDR3 loop reads CASSVASGGSYNSPLHF. CDR3 bases: TGTGCCAGCAGCGTAGCGTCAGGGGGCTCATATAATTCACCCCTCCACTTT.

The rearrangement joins TRBV9 to TRBJ1-2, with 8 positions matching TRBD1. Germline V gene data show CDR1 as SGDLS and CDR2 as YYNGEE. The CDR3 totals 15 residues. V was clipped by 0 bases and J by 4 bases; unmatched bases: 5. The CDR3 sequence: CASSVGQGTSYGYTF. CDR3 DNA: TGTGCCAGCAGCGTAGGACAGGGGACTTCCTATGGCTACACCTTC. The full variable domain, its missing parts supplied by reference TRBV9 and TRBJ1-2, is DSGVTQTPKHLITATGQRVTLRCSPRSGDLSVYWYQQSLDQGLQFLIQYYNGEERAKGNILERFSAQQFPDLHSELNLSSLELGDSALYFCASSVGQGTSYGYTFGSGTRLTVV.

The V call is TRBV4-1, the J call TRBJ2-1; 7 bases are shared with TRBD2. With 1 base clipped from V and 1 base from J, the junction kept 10 bases outside the gene matches. The V gene's germline CDR1 is MGHRA and CDR2 YSYEKL. The CDR3 loop spans 18 amino acids. This CDR3 reads CASSQVFAGVMSYNEQFF. The CDR3 nucleotides read TGCGCCAGCAGCCAAGTTTTCGCGGGAGTCATGTCCTACAATGAGCAGTTCTTC.

V gene TRBV5-1 combines with J gene TRBJ1-1; TRBD1 matches at 8 bases. The CDR3 consists of 14 residues. Losses at the gene ends were 4 bases for V and 1 base for J; bases not matched to a gene: 3. Looked up from germline, CDR1 is SGHRS and CDR2 is YFSETQ. The chain's CDR3 is CASSTTGGNTEAFF. The CDR3 bases are TGCGCCAGCAGCACAACAGGGGGGAACACTGAAGCTTTCTTT.

The rearrangement joins TRBV6-1 to TRBJ1-2, with TRBD1 matching over 8 bases. V lost 2 bases to trimming and J lost 4 bases; unmatched junction nucleotides: 6. The CDR3 length is 15 residues. CDR1 MNHNS and CDR2 SASEGT come from the germline V gene. This chain's CDR3 is CASSETPDRVYGYTF. The CDR3, as DNA: TGTGCCAGCAGTGAAACCCCGGACAGGGTCTATGGCTACACCTTC.

This clone was found once. The chain is built from TRBV5-6 and TRBJ1-2; 7 nucleotides match TRBD1. The CDR3 is 13 amino acids. V lost 5 bases, J lost 6 bases, and 7 bases stayed unmatched. Per germline, CDR1 SGHDT and CDR2 YYEEEE. The CDR3 region is CASSFDRVDGYTF. DNA of the CDR3: TGTGCCAGCAGTTTCGACAGGGTCGATGGCTACACCTTC.

V usage is TRBV14 and J usage is TRBJ2-3; 8 nucleotides line up with TRBD2. From germline, CDR1 is SGHDN and CDR2 FVKESK. This CDR3 has 15 amino acids. After removal of 1 base from V and 6 bases from J, the junction contained 6 bases not matched to a gene. The CDR3 loop is CASSQAIAGSDTQYF. The CDR3 coding sequence is TGTGCCAGCAGCCAAGCAATAGCGGGATCTGATACGCAGTATTTT.

The chain combines TRBV30 with TRBJ1-3; TRBD1 matches at 10 bases. The V segment lost 1 base and the J segment 4 bases; nucleotides outside the gene matches: 1. This CDR3 spans 14 amino acids. Looked up from germline, CDR1 is GTSNPN and CDR2 is SVGIG (reference sequence). The CDR3 region has the DNA TGTGCCTGGAGTGGGGGACAGGGGGGAAACACCATATATTTT. Translating it yields CAWSGGQGGNTIYF.

The CDR3 sequence is CASSEASGSGIDTQYF. The CDR3 DNA reads as TGTGCCAGCAGCGAAGCTAGCGGGAGTGGAATTGATACGCAGTATTTT. The chain couples TRBV11-2 to TRBJ2-3, with 10 bases that match TRBD2. With 5 bases clipped from V and 6 bases from J, the junction kept 11 bases outside the gene matches. The CDR3 is made up of 16 amino acids. CDR1 and CDR2 (germline): SGHAT, FQNNGV.